These 17 T cell receptor beta chains came from one sample sequenced in a study of blood T cell repertoires in COVID-19. This table comes from immunoSEQ multiplex PCR, and its TCRdb copy is limited to in-frame clones, with some not included. The repertoire includes fewer than 150,000 clones, approximately 84% of them detected once, and 3.5% to 5% sits in the top ten. The sample comprised PBMCs or T cells enriched from blood (not recorded which). These receptor sequences come from a man in his fifties or sixties in a cohort exposed to, infected with or recovered from COVID-19 (not recorded which).

This chain links TRBV5-1 with TRBJ1-1; a possible D gene is TRBD1 (5 bases). CDR3 length: 12 residues. Germline V gene sequence: CDR1 SGHRS, CDR2 YFSETQ. The germline V and J ends were trimmed by 3 bases and 3 bases, with 6 bases remaining between them. The CDR3 region is CASSWGDTEAFF. CDR3 nucleotides: TGCGCCAGCAGCTGGGGGGACACTGAAGCTTTCTTT. The whole variable domain, filled in from reference TRBV5-1 and TRBJ1-1, reads KAGVTQTPRYLIKTRGQQVTLSCSPISGHRSVSWYQQTPGQGLQFLFEYFSETQRNKGNFPGRFSGRQFSNSRSEMNVSTLELGDSALYLCASSWGDTEAFFGQGTRLTVV.

The V and J genes are TRBV7-9 and TRBJ2-2; 8 positions agree with TRBD1. Per germline, CDR1 SEHNR and CDR2 FQNEAQ (reference sequence). With V trimmed by 1 base and J by 7 bases, 8 bases remained unmatched. The CDR3 length is 16 residues. For the CDR3, the DNA is TGTGCCAGCAGCTTAGGTCCGGGACAGGACAGCGGGGAGCTGTTTTTT. This codes for CASSLGPGQDSGELFF.

As for this clone: Other DNA variants within this sample encode the same CDR3. The gene calls are TRBV9 and TRBJ2-3, with 10 bases identical to TRBD2. CDR1 is SGDLS, CDR2 YYNGEE, per germline. The CDR3 runs 16 residues. V shed 3 bases and J 2 bases; nucleotides not matched to a gene: 6. CDR3: CASSALAGGTTDTQYF. CDR3 DNA sequence: TGTGCCAGCAGCGCGTTAGCGGGGGGCACCACAGATACGCAGTATTTT.

The chain uses TRBV30 and TRBJ2-2, with TRBD2 matching over 8 bases. Trimming removed 1 base from V and 2 bases from J; junction bases left unmatched: 3. Germline V gives CDR1 GTSNPN, CDR2 SVGIG (reference sequence). The CDR3 is 15 amino acids. This CDR3 reads CAWSATSGNTGELFF. For the CDR3, the DNA is TGTGCCTGGAGTGCCACTAGCGGTAACACCGGGGAGCTGTTTTTT.

The chain carries TRBV4-3 and TRBJ2-2; TRBD2 aligns across 12 bases. The V segment lost 1 base and the J segment 6 bases; nucleotides outside the gene matches: 6. The CDR3 covers 17 residues. The germline V gene encodes CDR1 LGHNA and CDR2 YSLEER. The CDR3 sequence: CASSQALAGGFAGELFF. DNA for the CDR3: TGCGCCAGCAGCCAAGCACTAGCGGGGGGATTCGCCGGGGAGCTGTTTTTT.

V is TRBV9 and J is TRBJ1-1, with unresolved D. V shed 1 base and J shed 0 bases, with 7 bases lying between them. In germline, CDR1 is SGDLS, CDR2 YYNGEE. The CDR3 spans 14 residues. The CDR3 sequence: CASSVSAVNTEAFF. The CDR3, as DNA: TGTGCCAGCAGCGTAAGCGCAGTGAACACTGAAGCTTTCTTT.

This chain joins TRBV18 and TRBJ2-7, with 13 positions matching TRBD2. With V trimmed by 3 bases and J by 0 bases, 5 bases remained unmatched. Germline CDR1 is KGHSH and CDR2 is LQKENI. The CDR3 is made up of 17 amino acids. CDR3 region: CASSPGTSGIFSYEQYF. In DNA, the CDR3 is TGTGCCAGCTCACCGGGGACTAGCGGGATTTTCTCCTACGAGCAGTACTTC.

J is TRBJ2-2 and V is TRBV5-6; the match to TRBD1 covers 7 bases. Germline assignment: CDR1 SGHDT and CDR2 YYEEEE. J lost 3 bases, V lost 2 bases, and 7 bases had no gene match. This CDR3 comprises 16 residues. This CDR3 reads CASSLRWQGDTGELFF. The CDR3, as DNA: TGTGCCAGCAGCTTAAGATGGCAGGGGGACACCGGGGAGCTGTTTTTT.

The CDR3 reads CASSLPGKGEQFF. The CDR3 DNA reads TGTGCCAGCAGCTTGCCGGGTAAAGGTGAGCAGTTCTTC. The genes are TRBV7-9 and TRBJ2-1, with D unresolved. Germline loops: CDR1 SEHNR, CDR2 FQNEAQ (reference sequence). CDR3 length equals 13 residues. V gave up 3 bases and J gave up 9 bases, with 12 bases separating them.

The J gene is TRBJ2-7, the V gene TRBV7-2, with 10 bases identical to TRBD1. The junction had 9 bases not matched to a gene; V was cut back by 4 bases and J by 6 bases. The germline CDR1 and CDR2 sequences are SGHTA and FQGNSA. This CDR3 spans 15 amino acids. The DNA for the CDR3 is TGTGCCAGCAGCTCCTCCGGGACAGGGGTGGGCGAGCAGTACTTC. Amino acids: CASSSSGTGVGEQYF.

The chain joins TRBV9 to TRBJ2-1; D is possibly TRBD2 (6 bases). V was clipped by 1 base and J by 4 bases, with 9 bases between them. The germline V gene encodes CDR1 SGDLS and CDR2 YYNGEE. The CDR3 length is 14 residues. The CDR3 region has the DNA TGTGCCAGCAGCGTAATGGCGGGGTACAATGAGCAGTTCTTC. It translates to CASSVMAGYNEQFF.

The rearrangement links TRBV3-1 (or the pseudogene TRBV3-2) to TRBJ1-5; D is unresolved. Trimming cost V 1 base and J 3 bases, with 13 bases left between them. The V gene's germline CDR1 is LGHDT and CDR2 YNNKEL (reference sequence). The CDR3 consists of 16 residues. CDR3 amino acids: CASSQAGVGDNQPQHF. CDR3 sequence (DNA): TGTGCCAGCAGCCAAGCCGGTGTGGGAGACAATCAGCCCCAGCATTTT.

The chain couples TRBV29-1 to TRBJ2-7; the D gene is possibly TRBD1 (5 bases). Germline V CDR1 and CDR2: SQVTM, ANQGSEA. This CDR3 comprises 13 residues. With 3 bases removed from V and 3 bases from J, the gap between germline ends came to 12 bases. CDR3 sequence reads: CSVEEPQGYEQYF. In nucleotides, the CDR3 is TGCAGCGTTGAGGAGCCCCAGGGCTACGAGCAGTACTTC.

J is TRBJ1-5 and V is TRBV28; D may be TRBD1 (5 bases). Per germline, CDR1 MDHEN and CDR2 SYDVKM. This CDR3 is built from 17 residues. Trimming cost V 1 base and J 1 base, with 14 bases left between them. The CDR3 DNA reads TGTGCCAGCAGTTTATCAGTAACAGGTAGGAGCAATCAGCCCCAGCATTTT. It translates to CASSLSVTGRSNQPQHF.

V is TRBV2 and J is TRBJ2-6; 8 nucleotides match TRBD2. This CDR3 region has 16 residues. V gave up 2 bases and J gave up 0 bases; unmatched junction bases: 0. Germline CDR1 SNHLY, CDR2 FYNNEI. The CDR3 reads CASSEREGSGANVLTF. CDR3 nucleotide sequence: TGTGCCAGCAGTGAACGGGAGGGCTCTGGGGCCAACGTCCTGACTTTC.

This clone occurred a few times. The CDR3 DNA reads TGTGCTAGTGGTGTCCACACAGGGGTTGGTAATTCACCCCTCCACTTT. It translates to CASGVHTGVGNSPLHF. The chain has TRBV12-5 and TRBJ1-6; TRBD1 matches at 7 bases. The CDR3 has 16 amino acids. The trim removed 5 bases at V and 6 bases at J, leaving 10 bases unmatched. Germline V gene lookup returns CDR1 LGHNT and CDR2 FRNRAP.

This clone was seen many times. The chain carries TRBV14 and TRBJ1-1; 7 nucleotides align to TRBD1. The CDR3 length is 15 residues. After removal of 7 bases from V and 3 bases from J, the junction contained 11 bases not matched to a gene. Germline assignment: CDR1 SGHDN and CDR2 FVKESK. CDR3 amino acids: CASTKLTGWDTEAFF. For the CDR3, the DNA is TGTGCCAGCACCAAACTGACAGGGTGGGACACTGAAGCTTTCTTT.